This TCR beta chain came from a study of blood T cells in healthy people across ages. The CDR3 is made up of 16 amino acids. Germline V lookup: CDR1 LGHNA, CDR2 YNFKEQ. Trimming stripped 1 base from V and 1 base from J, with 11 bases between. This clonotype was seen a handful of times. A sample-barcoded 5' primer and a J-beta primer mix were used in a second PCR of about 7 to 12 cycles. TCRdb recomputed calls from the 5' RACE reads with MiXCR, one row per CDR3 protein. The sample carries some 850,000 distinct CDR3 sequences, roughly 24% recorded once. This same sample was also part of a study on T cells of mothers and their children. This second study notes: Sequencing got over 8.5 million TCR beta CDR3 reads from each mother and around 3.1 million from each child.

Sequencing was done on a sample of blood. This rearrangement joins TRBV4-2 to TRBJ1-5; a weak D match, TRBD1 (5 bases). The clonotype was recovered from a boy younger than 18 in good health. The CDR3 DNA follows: TGTGCCAGCAGCCAAGGGGGGTTTAGAAGCAATCAGCCCCAGCATTTT. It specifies CASSQGGFRSNQPQHF.